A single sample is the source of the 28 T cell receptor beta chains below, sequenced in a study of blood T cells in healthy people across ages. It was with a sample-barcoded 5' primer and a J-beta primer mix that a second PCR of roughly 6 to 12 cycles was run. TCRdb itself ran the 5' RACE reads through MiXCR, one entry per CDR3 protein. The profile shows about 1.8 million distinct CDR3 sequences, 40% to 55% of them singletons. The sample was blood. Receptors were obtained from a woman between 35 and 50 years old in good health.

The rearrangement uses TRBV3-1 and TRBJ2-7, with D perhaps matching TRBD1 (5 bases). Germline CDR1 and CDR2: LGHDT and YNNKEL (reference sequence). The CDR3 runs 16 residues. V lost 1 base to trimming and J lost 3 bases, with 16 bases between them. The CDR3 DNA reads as TGTGCCAGCAGCCAAGCCGGCTCAGGGCCCATCTACGAGCAGTACTTC. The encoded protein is CASSQAGSGPIYEQYF.

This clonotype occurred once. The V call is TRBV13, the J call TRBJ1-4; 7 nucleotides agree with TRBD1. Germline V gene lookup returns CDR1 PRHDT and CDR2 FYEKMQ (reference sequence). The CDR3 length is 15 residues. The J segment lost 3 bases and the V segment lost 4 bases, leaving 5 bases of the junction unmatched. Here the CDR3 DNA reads TGTGCCAGCAGCTCCGGGACAGACTCTAATGAAAAACTGTTTTTT. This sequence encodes CASSSGTDSNEKLFF.

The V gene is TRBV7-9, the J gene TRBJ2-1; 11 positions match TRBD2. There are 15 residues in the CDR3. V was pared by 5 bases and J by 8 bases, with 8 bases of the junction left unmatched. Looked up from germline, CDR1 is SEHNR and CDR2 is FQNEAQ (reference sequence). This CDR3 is CASSPVAGGPHEQFF. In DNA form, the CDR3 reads TGTGCCAGCAGCCCTGTAGCGGGGGGGCCGCATGAGCAGTTCTTC.

CDR3 coding DNA: TGCGCCAGCAGCCAAAAACTAGCGGGGGGCCAAGGCACAGATACGCAGTATTTT. Its translation: CASSQKLAGGQGTDTQYF. The chain uses TRBV4-3 and TRBJ2-3; TRBD2 matches 12 bases. V was clipped by 2 bases and J by 1 base; unmatched bases: 7. This CDR3 is 18 amino acids long. CDR1 is LGHNA, CDR2 YSLEER, per germline.

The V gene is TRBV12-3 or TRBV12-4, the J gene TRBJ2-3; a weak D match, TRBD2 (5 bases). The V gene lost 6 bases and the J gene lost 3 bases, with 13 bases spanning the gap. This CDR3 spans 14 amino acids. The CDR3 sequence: CASRGGPGTDTQYF. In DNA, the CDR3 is TGTGCCAGCAGAGGTGGACCGGGAACAGATACGCAGTATTTT.

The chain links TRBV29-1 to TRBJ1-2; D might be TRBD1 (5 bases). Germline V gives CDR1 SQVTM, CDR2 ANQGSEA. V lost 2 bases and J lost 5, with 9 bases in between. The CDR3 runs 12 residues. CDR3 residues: CSVEKPGYGYTF. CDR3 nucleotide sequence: TGCAGCGTTGAAAAGCCAGGGTATGGCTACACCTTC.

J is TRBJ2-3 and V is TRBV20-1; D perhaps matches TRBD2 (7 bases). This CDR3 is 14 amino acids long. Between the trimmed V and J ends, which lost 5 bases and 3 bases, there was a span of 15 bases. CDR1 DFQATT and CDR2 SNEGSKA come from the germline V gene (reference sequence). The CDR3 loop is CSAPRGLVTDTQYF. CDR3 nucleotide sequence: TGCAGTGCTCCGCGGGGGCTAGTGACAGATACGCAGTATTTT.

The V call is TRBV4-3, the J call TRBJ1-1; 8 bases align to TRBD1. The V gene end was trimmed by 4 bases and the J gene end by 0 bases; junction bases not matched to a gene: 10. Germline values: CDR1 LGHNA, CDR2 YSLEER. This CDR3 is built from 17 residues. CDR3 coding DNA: TGCGCCAGCAGCCCGAGCCTGACAGGGGAAATGAACACTGAAGCTTTCTTT. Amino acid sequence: CASSPSLTGEMNTEAFF.

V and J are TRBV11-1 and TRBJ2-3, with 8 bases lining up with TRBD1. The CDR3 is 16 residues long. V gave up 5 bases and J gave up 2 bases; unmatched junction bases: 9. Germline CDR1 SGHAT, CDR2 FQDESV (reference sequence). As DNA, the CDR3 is TGTGCCAGCAGCCCACGGGACAGGTTGGACACAGATACGCAGTATTTT. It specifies CASSPRDRLDTDTQYF.

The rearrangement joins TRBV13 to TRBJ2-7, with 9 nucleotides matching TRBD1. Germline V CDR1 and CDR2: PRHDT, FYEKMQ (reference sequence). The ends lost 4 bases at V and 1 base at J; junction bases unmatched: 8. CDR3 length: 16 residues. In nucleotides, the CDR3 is TGTGCCAGCAGCTACAACAGGGGGCGCGGGTCCTACGAGCAGTACTTC. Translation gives CASSYNRGRGSYEQYF. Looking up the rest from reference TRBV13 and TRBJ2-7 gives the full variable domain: AAGVIQSPRHLIKEKRETATLKCYPIPRHDTVYWYQQGPGQDPQFLISFYEKMQSDKGSIPDRFSAQQFSDYHSELNMSSLELGDSALYFCASSYNRGRGSYEQYFGPGTRLTVT.

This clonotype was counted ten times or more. Here the CDR3 DNA reads TGTGCCAGCAGCTTAGGGGGCGTAGGGGAGCAGTACTTC. Translating gives CASSLGGVGEQYF. V and J are TRBV7-2 and TRBJ2-7, with a tentative D call TRBD1 (5 bases). The CDR3 spans 13 residues. Germline values: CDR1 SGHTA, CDR2 FQGNSA. Deletions cut 1 base from V and 7 bases from J, with 11 bases between.

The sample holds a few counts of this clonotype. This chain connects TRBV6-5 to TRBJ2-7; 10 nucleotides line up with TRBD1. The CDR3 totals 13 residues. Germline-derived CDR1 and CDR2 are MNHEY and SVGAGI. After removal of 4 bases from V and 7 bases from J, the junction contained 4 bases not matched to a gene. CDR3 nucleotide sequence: TGTGCCAGCAGTTCGACAGGGGGCATGGAGCAGTACTTC. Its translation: CASSSTGGMEQYF.

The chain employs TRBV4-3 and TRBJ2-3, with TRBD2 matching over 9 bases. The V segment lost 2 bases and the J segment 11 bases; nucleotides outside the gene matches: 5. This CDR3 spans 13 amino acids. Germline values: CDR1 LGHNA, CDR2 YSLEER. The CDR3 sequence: CASSQSRSGGQYF. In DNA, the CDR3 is TGCGCCAGCAGCCAAAGCCGTAGCGGGGGGCAGTATTTT.

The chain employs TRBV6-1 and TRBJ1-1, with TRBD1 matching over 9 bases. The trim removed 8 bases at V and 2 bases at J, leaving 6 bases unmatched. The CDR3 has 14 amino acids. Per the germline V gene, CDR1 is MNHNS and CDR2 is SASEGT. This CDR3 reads CASSGQGFNTEAFF. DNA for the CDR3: TGTGCCAGCTCTGGACAGGGGTTCAACACTGAAGCTTTCTTT.

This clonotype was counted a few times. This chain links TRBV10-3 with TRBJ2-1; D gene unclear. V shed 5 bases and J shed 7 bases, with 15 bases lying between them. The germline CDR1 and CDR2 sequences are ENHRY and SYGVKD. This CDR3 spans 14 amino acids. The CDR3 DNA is TGTGCCATCAGTAGGGCCCAAGAAATAAATGAGCAGTTCTTC. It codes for CAISRAQEINEQFF.

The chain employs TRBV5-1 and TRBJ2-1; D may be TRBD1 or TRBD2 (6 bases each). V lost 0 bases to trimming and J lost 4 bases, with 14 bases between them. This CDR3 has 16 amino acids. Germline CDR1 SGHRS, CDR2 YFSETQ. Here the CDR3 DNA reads TGCGCCAGCAGCTTGGCCTGGGGGGCCAATTACAATGAGCAGTTCTTC. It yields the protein CASSLAWGANYNEQFF. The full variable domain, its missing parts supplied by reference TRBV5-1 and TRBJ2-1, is KAGVTQTPRYLIKTRGQQVTLSCSPISGHRSVSWYQQTPGQGLQFLFEYFSETQRNKGNFPGRFSGRQFSNSRSEMNVSTLELGDSALYLCASSLAWGANYNEQFFGPGTRLTVL.

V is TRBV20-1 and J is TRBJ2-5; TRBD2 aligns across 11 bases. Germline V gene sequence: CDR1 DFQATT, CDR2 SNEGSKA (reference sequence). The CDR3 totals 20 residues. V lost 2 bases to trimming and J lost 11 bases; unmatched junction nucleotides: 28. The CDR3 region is CSARPRTSGQPPGGRRAQYF. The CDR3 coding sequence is TGCAGTGCTAGACCAAGGACTAGCGGGCAACCACCGGGCGGACGGCGGGCGCAGTACTTC.

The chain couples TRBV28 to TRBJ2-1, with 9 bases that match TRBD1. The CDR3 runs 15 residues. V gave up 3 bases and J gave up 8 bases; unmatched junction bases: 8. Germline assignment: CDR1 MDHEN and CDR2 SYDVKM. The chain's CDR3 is CASSFPRTGDDEQFF. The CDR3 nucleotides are TGTGCCAGCAGTTTTCCCAGGACAGGGGACGATGAGCAGTTCTTC.

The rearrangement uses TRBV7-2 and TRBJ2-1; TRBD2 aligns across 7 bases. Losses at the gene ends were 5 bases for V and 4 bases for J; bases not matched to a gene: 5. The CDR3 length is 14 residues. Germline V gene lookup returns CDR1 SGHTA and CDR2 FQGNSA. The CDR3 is CASSNLGGYNEQFF. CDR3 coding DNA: TGTGCCAGCAGCAATTTGGGGGGGTACAATGAGCAGTTCTTC.

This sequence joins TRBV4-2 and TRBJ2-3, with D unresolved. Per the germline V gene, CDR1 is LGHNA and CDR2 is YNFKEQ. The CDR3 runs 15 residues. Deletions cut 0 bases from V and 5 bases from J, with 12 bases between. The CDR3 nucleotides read TGTGCCAGCAGCCAAGAAACAGAGGCTCGAGATACGCAGTATTTT. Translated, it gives CASSQETEARDTQYF.

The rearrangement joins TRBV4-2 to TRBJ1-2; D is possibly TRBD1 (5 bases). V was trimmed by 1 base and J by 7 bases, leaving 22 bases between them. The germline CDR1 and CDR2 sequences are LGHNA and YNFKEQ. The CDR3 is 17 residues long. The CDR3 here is CASSQGPPGEGYSGYTF. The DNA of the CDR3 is TGTGCCAGCAGCCAAGGCCCTCCGGGGGAGGGGTATAGTGGCTACACCTTC.

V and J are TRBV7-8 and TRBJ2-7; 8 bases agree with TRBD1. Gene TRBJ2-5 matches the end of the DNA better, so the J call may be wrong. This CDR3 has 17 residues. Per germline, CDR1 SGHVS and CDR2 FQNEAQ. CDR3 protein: CASSLEPRDRRKETQYF. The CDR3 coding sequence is TGTGCCAGCAGCTTAGAACCACGGGACAGGCGAAAAGAGACCCAGTACTTC.

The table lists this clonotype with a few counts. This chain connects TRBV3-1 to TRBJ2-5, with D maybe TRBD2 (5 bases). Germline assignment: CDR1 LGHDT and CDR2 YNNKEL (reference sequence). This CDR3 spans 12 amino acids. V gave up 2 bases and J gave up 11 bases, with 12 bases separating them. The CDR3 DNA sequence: TGTGCCAGCAGCCAACTCGGGATTGAGCAGTACTTC. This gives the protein CASSQLGIEQYF.

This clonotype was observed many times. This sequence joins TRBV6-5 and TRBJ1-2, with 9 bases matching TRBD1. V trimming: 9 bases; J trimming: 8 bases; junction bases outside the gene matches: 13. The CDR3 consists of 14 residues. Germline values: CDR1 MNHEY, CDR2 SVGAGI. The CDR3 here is CASLPGQGIGGYTF. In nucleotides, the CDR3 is TGTGCCAGTTTACCGGGACAGGGAATAGGAGGCTACACCTTC.

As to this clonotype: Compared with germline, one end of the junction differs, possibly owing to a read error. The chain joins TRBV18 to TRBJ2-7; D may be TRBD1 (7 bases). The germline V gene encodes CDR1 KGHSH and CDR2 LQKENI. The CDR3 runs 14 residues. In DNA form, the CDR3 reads TGTGCCCGCTCCCCTCACAGGGGAGGCAACGAGCAGTACTTC. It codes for CARSPHRGGNEQYF.

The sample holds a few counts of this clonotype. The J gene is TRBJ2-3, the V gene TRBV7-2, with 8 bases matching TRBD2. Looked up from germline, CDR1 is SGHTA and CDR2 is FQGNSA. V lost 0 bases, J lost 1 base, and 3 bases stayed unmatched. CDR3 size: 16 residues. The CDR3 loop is CASSLAPAGGTDTQYF. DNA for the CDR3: TGTGCCAGCAGCTTAGCTCCAGCGGGGGGCACAGATACGCAGTATTTT. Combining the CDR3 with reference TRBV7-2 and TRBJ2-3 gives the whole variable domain GAGVSQSPSNKVTEKGKDVELRCDPISGHTALYWYRQSLGQGLEFLIYFQGNSAPDKSGLPSDRFSAERTGGSVSTLTIQRTQQEDSAVYLCASSLAPAGGTDTQYFGPGTRLTVL.

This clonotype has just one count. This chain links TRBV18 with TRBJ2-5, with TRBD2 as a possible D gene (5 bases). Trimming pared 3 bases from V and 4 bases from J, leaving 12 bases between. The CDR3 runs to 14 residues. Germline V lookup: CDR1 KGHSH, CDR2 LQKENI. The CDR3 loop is CASSPLTAGETQYF. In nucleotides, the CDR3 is TGTGCCAGCTCACCGCTGACCGCGGGAGAGACCCAGTACTTC.

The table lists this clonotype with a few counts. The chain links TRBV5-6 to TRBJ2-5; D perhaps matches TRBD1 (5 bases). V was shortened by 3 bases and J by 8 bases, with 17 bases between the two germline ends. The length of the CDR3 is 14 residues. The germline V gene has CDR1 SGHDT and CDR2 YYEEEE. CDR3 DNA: TGTGCCAGCAGCTGGGTCCATCTCAGGGTTACCCAGTACTTC. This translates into CASSWVHLRVTQYF.